Following are 8 T cell receptor beta chains from one sample sequenced in a study of blood T cell repertoires in COVID-19. Sequenced by immunoSEQ multiplex PCR; TCRdb stores in-frame clones only, minus some. This sample carries roughly 190,000 clones, 94% of them seen once, and the ten largest clones take roughly 0.7%. Sequencing input: peripheral blood. The origin of the receptors is a man younger than 45 with COVID-19, enrolled during active disease.

V gene TRBV6-5 combines with J gene TRBJ1-1, with 8 bases matching TRBD1. With 6 bases clipped from V and 9 bases from J, the junction kept 9 bases outside the gene matches. In germline, CDR1 is MNHEY, CDR2 SVGAGI. The CDR3 runs 13 residues. CDR3 sequence reads: CASRGSGQGQAFF. In nucleotides, the CDR3 is TGTGCCAGCAGGGGGTCTGGACAGGGCCAAGCTTTCTTT.

V and J are TRBV30 and TRBJ1-4; no clear D. CDR1 GTSNPN and CDR2 SVGIG come from the germline V gene (reference sequence). Trimming removed 3 bases at V and 3 bases at J, with 8 bases between. This CDR3 has 13 amino acids. CDR3 region: CAWSVRANEKLFF. CDR3 bases: TGTGCCTGGAGCGTGAGGGCTAATGAAAAACTGTTTTTT.

This rearrangement joins TRBV5-6 to TRBJ2-1, with 9 bases fitting TRBD1. This CDR3 contains 16 residues. The germline CDR1 and CDR2 sequences are SGHDT and YYEEEE. Unmatched junction bases numbered 8, after V lost 0 bases and J lost 7 bases. The CDR3 DNA reads as TGTGCCAGCAGCTTGGTAGGACAGGGGTGGGGAAATGAGCAGTTCTTC. Translation: CASSLVGQGWGNEQFF.

The V gene is TRBV2, the J gene TRBJ1-6; D ambiguous. The CDR3 consists of 14 residues. Germline V gives CDR1 SNHLY, CDR2 FYNNEI. Trimming pared 6 bases from V and 10 bases from J, leaving 16 bases between. CDR3 sequence reads: CASRSEGIGSPLHF. In DNA, the CDR3 is TGTGCCAGCAGATCAGAGGGAATTGGGTCACCCCTCCACTTT. Variable domain in full (rest from reference TRBV2 and TRBJ1-6): EPEVTQTPSHQVTQMGQEVILRCVPISNHLYFYWYRQILGQKVEFLVSFYNNEISEKSEIFDDQFSVERPDGSNFTLKIRSTKLEDSAMYFCASRSEGIGSPLHFGNGTRLTVT.

The chain uses TRBV18 and TRBJ2-7, with 9 bases matching TRBD1. This CDR3 has 12 residues. Per germline, CDR1 KGHSH and CDR2 LQKENI. Unmatched junction bases numbered 5, after V lost 5 bases and J lost 9 bases. This CDR3 is CASSTPQGAQYF. The CDR3 DNA follows: TGTGCCAGCTCAACCCCACAGGGGGCGCAGTACTTC.

The CDR3 nucleotides read TGTGCCAGCAGCCTCGGGTCTAGCGGGGGGCCATCCGAGTACTTC. It translates to CASSLGSSGGPSEYF. This chain joins TRBV3-1 (or the pseudogene TRBV3-2) and TRBJ2-5, with 11 nucleotides matching TRBD2. In germline, CDR1 is LGHDT, CDR2 YNNKEL (reference sequence). The CDR3 consists of 15 residues. V was pared by 4 bases and J by 12 bases, with 13 bases of the junction left unmatched.

The chain uses TRBV7-6 and TRBJ2-1, with TRBD2 matching over 7 bases. The CDR3 is made up of 15 amino acids. The V segment lost 3 bases and the J segment 3 bases; nucleotides outside the gene matches: 5. Per the germline V gene, CDR1 is SGHVS and CDR2 is FNYEAQ. The CDR3 here is CASSFRASGYNEQFF. In nucleotides, the CDR3 is TGTGCCAGCAGCTTCCGGGCTAGCGGCTACAATGAGCAGTTCTTC.

The chain has TRBV14 and TRBJ1-2; D is unresolved. Germline CDR1 is SGHDN and CDR2 is FVKESK. The CDR3 runs 15 residues. Trimming removed 2 bases at V and 7 bases at J, with 17 bases between. The CDR3 region is CASSQLGGYSAGYTF. The CDR3 DNA reads as TGTGCCAGCAGCCAACTGGGAGGATATTCGGCTGGCTACACCTTC. The complete variable domain, with remaining parts taken from reference TRBV14 and TRBJ1-2, reads EAGVTQFPSHSVIEKGQTVTLRCDPISGHDNLYWYRRVMGKEIKFLLHFVKESKQDESGMPNNRFLAERTGGTYSTLKVQPAELEDSGVYFCASSQLGGYSAGYTFGSGTRLTVV.